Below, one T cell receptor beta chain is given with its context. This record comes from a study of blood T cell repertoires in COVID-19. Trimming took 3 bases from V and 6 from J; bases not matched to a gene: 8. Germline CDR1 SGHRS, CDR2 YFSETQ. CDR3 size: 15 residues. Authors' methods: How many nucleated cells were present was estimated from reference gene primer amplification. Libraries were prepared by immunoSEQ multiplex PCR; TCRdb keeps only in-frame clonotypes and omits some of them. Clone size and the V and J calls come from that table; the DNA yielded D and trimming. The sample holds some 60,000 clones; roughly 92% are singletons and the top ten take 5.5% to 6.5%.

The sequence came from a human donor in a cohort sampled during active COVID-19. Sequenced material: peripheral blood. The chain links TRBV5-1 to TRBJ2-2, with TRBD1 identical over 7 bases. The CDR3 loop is CASSSQGEFAGELFF. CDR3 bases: TGCGCCAGCAGCTCCCAGGGGGAGTTTGCCGGGGAGCTGTTTTTT.